These 10 T cell receptor beta chains came from one sample sequenced in a study of brain metastases from non-small cell lung cancer (dated by TCRdb to the late 2010s). Library preparation used the immunoSEQ multiplex PCR assay. The clones in this table, taken by TCRdb from immuneACCESS, are in-frame only. Not every clone is retained; where verified, under half of the shortfall comes from an unresolved V gene, and the cause of the rest is unknown. Present in this sample are about 2,200 clones, just over 85% of which were seen just once. The ten largest clones add up to 8.8% of the sample. Material: tumor-adjacent normal tissue. All receptors derive from a donor at least 40 years old with non-small cell lung cancer.

V usage is TRBV11-3 and J usage is TRBJ2-5, with D uncertain. This CDR3 region has 13 residues. Germline CDR1 SGHNT, CDR2 YENEEA. Trimming took off 3 bases at V and 4 bases at J, with 9 bases between the two ends. The CDR3: CASSFSGLETQYF. The CDR3 nucleotides are TGTGCCAGCAGCTTCTCCGGGTTAGAGACCCAGTACTTC. The full variable domain, with the rest looked up from reference TRBV11-3 and TRBJ2-5, is EAGVVQSPRYKIIEKKQPVAFWCNPISGHNTLYWYLQNLGQGPELLIRYENEEAVDDSQLPKDRFSAERLKGVDSTLKIQPAELGDSAVYLCASSFSGLETQYFGPGTRLLVL.

This chain connects TRBV7-2 to TRBJ2-7, with 12 bases lining up with TRBD2. J lost 0 bases, V lost 5 bases, and 2 bases had no gene match. Per germline, CDR1 SGHTA and CDR2 FQGNSA. CDR3 length equals 15 residues. The CDR3 bases are TGTGCCAGCAGCCCTAGCGGGGGGGCCTCCTACGAGCAGTACTTC. Its translation is CASSPSGGASYEQYF.

The V gene is TRBV20-1, the J gene TRBJ2-7, with 7 bases identical to TRBD1. The germline V gene encodes CDR1 DFQATT and CDR2 SNEGSKA (reference sequence). Trimming cost V 3 bases and J 7 bases; bases outside gene matches: 15. This CDR3 contains 15 residues. CDR3 in DNA: TGCAGTGCTAGTCCCTATGGGACAGCCCCTCGAGAGCAGTACTTC. This codes for CSASPYGTAPREQYF.

The chain is built from TRBV29-1 and TRBJ1-2, with TRBD1 matching over 7 bases. CDR3 length: 13 residues. Germline V gene data show CDR1 as SQVTM and CDR2 as ANQGSEA. With V trimmed by 3 bases and J by 6 bases, 7 bases remained unmatched. The CDR3 region has the DNA TGCAGCGTTGACGACAGGGCGAGCAATGGCTACACCTTC. Its protein is CSVDDRASNGYTF.

The chain uses TRBV7-8 and TRBJ1-5; the match to TRBD1 covers 12 bases. Germline V CDR1 and CDR2: SGHVS, FQNEAQ. The V and J ends lost 4 bases and 5 bases, in that order; junction bases with no gene match: 9. CDR3 length equals 17 residues. In DNA, the CDR3 is TGTGCCAGCAGCTCATCCGGGACAGGGGGCTCGGATCAGCCCCAGCATTTT. Its protein product is CASSSSGTGGSDQPQHF.

There are a few counts of this clone. The same CDR3 can be traced to other DNA sequences in this sample. The rearrangement links TRBV27 to TRBJ1-5; 7 bases fit TRBD1. Germline-derived CDR1 and CDR2 are MNHEY and SMNVEV (reference sequence). The CDR3 runs 15 residues. V gave up 6 bases and J gave up 0 bases; unmatched junction bases: 5. CDR3 loop: CASRPGTASNQPQHF. The CDR3 nucleotides are TGTGCCAGCAGGCCCGGGACAGCTAGCAATCAGCCCCAGCATTTT.

The V and J genes are TRBV14 and TRBJ1-1; the match to TRBD1 covers 8 bases. V gave up 1 base and J gave up 9 bases; unmatched junction bases: 4. From germline, CDR1 is SGHDN and CDR2 FVKESK. The CDR3 covers 13 residues. This CDR3 is CASSQVRQGKAFF. The CDR3 coding sequence is TGTGCCAGCAGCCAAGTGCGACAGGGGAAAGCTTTCTTT.

This clone was recorded only once. The chain couples TRBV5-6 to TRBJ1-1, with unresolved D. CDR3 length: 12 residues. Trimming pared 1 base from V and 7 bases from J, leaving 8 bases between. CDR1 is SGHDT, CDR2 YYEEEE, per germline. CDR3 in amino acids: CASSLSSFEAFF. CDR3 bases: TGTGCCAGCAGCTTGTCCAGCTTTGAAGCTTTCTTT.

The V call is TRBV10-1, the J call TRBJ2-7; 7 bases align to TRBD1. The CDR3 runs to 13 residues. Germline V lookup: CDR1 WNHNN, CDR2 SYGVQD (reference sequence). J gave up 4 bases and V 5 bases, and 5 bases lay outside the gene matches. CDR3 residues: CASSTGDLYEQYF. In DNA, the CDR3 is TGCGCCAGCAGTACAGGGGATTTATACGAGCAGTACTTC.

This rearrangement joins TRBV6-1 to TRBJ1-3; maybe TRBD1 (5 bases). The germline CDR1 and CDR2 sequences are MNHNS and SASEGT. This CDR3 contains 17 residues. V lost 0 bases and J lost 0, with 12 bases in between. CDR3 in DNA: TGTGCCAGCAGTGAAGCGGGAGGACACTTCTCTGGAAACACCATATATTTT. Translation gives CASSEAGGHFSGNTIYF.